The sequence of this TCR beta chain was determined in a study of blood T cell repertoires in COVID-19. Study-wide context: Acute-phase and convalescent COVID-19 samples originated in the United States, Italy and Spain. The cDNA or gDNA used as material had been derived from T cells, B-cell-depleted T cells, or PBMCs.

Under the authors' procedure: Quantification of nucleated cells was approximated via reference gene primer amplification. Clones were sequenced by immunoSEQ multiplex PCR, and TCRdb holds only the in-frame ones, with some missing. Clone size and the V and J calls come from that table; the DNA yielded D and trimming. The repertoire holds around 99,000 clones, with about four fifths as singletons. Deletions cut 3 bases from V and 5 bases from J, with 11 bases between. CDR1 is LNHDA and CDR2 is SQIVND in the germline V gene (reference sequence). The CDR3 totals 14 residues. Source material: peripheral blood. The chain carries TRBV19 and TRBJ2-1; possibly TRBD1 for D (6 bases). This TCR came from a woman older than 75 with active or convalescent COVID-19. The CDR3 is CASSMRQVHNEQFF. CDR3 sequence (DNA): TGTGCCAGTAGTATGCGACAGGTACACAATGAGCAGTTCTTC.